These 20 T cell receptor beta chains share one sample of origin, sequenced in a study of beta chain features in type 1 diabetes. As every portion of the isolated RNA was reverse transcribed, the sequencing read expressed TCRB transcripts. Sequenced by immunoSEQ multiplex PCR; TCRdb stores in-frame clones only, minus some. The sample yields over 700,000 clones, 15% to 20% seen once. Sequenced material: naive CD4+ T cells from blood. Receptors originate from a woman aged 18-29 years in good health.

In this sample, this clone turned up a few times. The chain combines TRBV18 with TRBJ2-5; possibly TRBD1 or TRBD2 for D (5 bases each). Germline V CDR1 and CDR2: KGHSH, LQKENI. This CDR3 spans 13 amino acids. Trimming left V 8 bases short and J 0 bases short, with 10 bases between. As DNA, the CDR3 is TGTGCCAGCACGGGACGGAACCAAGAGACCCAGTACTTC. The encoded protein is CASTGRNQETQYF.

This clone was counted between two and nine times. V is TRBV20-1 and J is TRBJ2-1; possible D gene TRBD2, 5 bases. Trimming removed 7 bases from V and 7 bases from J, with 11 bases in between. Germline CDR1 and CDR2: DFQATT and SNEGSKA (reference sequence). CDR3 length: 11 amino acids. The CDR3 bases are TGCAGTGGCCGGCGAGGGAATGAGCAGTTCTTC. It translates to CSGRRGNEQFF.

The V call is TRBV7-3, the J call TRBJ2-1; the D gene is possibly TRBD2 (6 bases). V lost 5 bases and J lost 6, with 14 bases in between. This CDR3 has 14 amino acids. CDR1 SGHTA and CDR2 FQGTGA come from the germline V gene. CDR3 residues: CASSPRLEGNEQFF. CDR3 DNA sequence: TGTGCCAGCAGCCCAAGACTAGAGGGCAATGAGCAGTTCTTC. Full variable domain (rest looked up from reference TRBV7-3 and TRBJ2-1): GAGVSQTPSNKVTEKGKYVELRCDPISGHTALYWYRQSLGQGPEFLIYFQGTGAADDSGLPNDRFFAVRPEGSVSTLKIQRTERGDSAVYLCASSPRLEGNEQFFGPGTRLTVL.

This clone was recorded a few times. This CDR3 is also generated by other DNA sequences in the sample. The chain recombines TRBV18 with TRBJ2-1; 9 nucleotides agree with TRBD2. V dropped 3 bases and J dropped 6; count of bases not matched to a gene: 0. The CDR3 covers 13 residues. CDR1 KGHSH and CDR2 LQKENI come from the germline V gene. CDR3: CASSPREGNEQFF. CDR3 bases: TGTGCCAGCTCACCGCGGGAGGGCAATGAGCAGTTCTTC.

Worth noting for this clone: This may arise from a read error, as a much more abundant clone is one base away. The J gene is TRBJ2-3, the V gene TRBV11-1; no clear D. This CDR3 is 11 amino acids long. V was clipped by 2 bases and J by 6 bases, with 3 bases between them. Germline CDR1 is SGHAT and CDR2 is FQDESV (reference sequence). The CDR3 sequence is CASSLSDTQYF. CDR3 DNA: TGTGCCAGCAGCTTATCTGATACGCAGTATTTT.

This clone turned up a few times. This chain connects TRBV6-5 to TRBJ1-3; D gene ambiguous. This CDR3 contains 15 residues. Germline V gene lookup returns CDR1 MNHEY and CDR2 SVGAGI. V lost 6 bases, J lost 0 bases, and 12 bases lay in between. The DNA of the CDR3 is TGTGCCAGCAGGCCCGGGAGGGTCTCTGGAAACACCATATATTTT. Its protein product is CASRPGRVSGNTIYF.

The gene calls are TRBV11-2 and TRBJ2-5; D gene unclear. Trimming pared 5 bases from V and 1 base from J, leaving 2 bases between. The CDR3 extends over 11 amino acids. Germline V gene sequence: CDR1 SGHAT, CDR2 FQNNGV. The CDR3, as DNA: TGTGCCAGCAGCGGCCAAGAGACCCAGTACTTC. It specifies CASSGQETQYF. Based on the CDR3 plus reference TRBV11-2 and TRBJ2-5, the full variable domain is EAGVAQSPRYKIIEKRQSVAFWCNPISGHATLYWYQQILGQGPKLLIQFQNNGVVDDSQLPKDRFSAERLKGVDSTLKIQPAKLEDSAVYLCASSGQETQYFGPGTRLLVL.

Remarks on this clone: Other DNA sequences within the sample encode an identical CDR3. The chain uses TRBV5-1 and TRBJ2-5; D perhaps matches TRBD2 (5 bases). Per the germline V gene, CDR1 is SGHRS and CDR2 is YFSETQ. The CDR3 covers 13 residues. V shed 1 base and J shed 4 bases, with 8 bases lying between them. CDR3 sequence (DNA): TGCGCCAGCAGCTTGCGAGCGGCAGAGACCCAGTACTTC. Amino acids: CASSLRAAETQYF.

The chain carries TRBV13 and TRBJ2-1, with D possibly TRBD1 on 5 matching bases. The CDR3 covers 14 residues. Trimming cost V 5 bases and J 5 bases, with 13 bases left between them. CDR1 and CDR2 (germline): PRHDT, FYEKMQ (reference sequence). The CDR3 sequence: CASSPRQFDNEQFF. CDR3 DNA sequence: TGTGCCAGCAGCCCCCGACAGTTTGACAATGAGCAGTTCTTC.

V and J are TRBV5-4 and TRBJ2-7; no reliable D call. Between the trimmed V and J ends, which lost 0 bases and 1 base, there was a span of 11 bases. CDR3 length: 15 amino acids. CDR1 and CDR2 (germline): SGHNT, YYREEE (reference sequence). The CDR3: CASSLEAGYSYEQYF. The CDR3 DNA follows: TGTGCCAGCAGCTTGGAGGCAGGCTATTCCTACGAGCAGTACTTC.

This chain connects TRBV25-1 to TRBJ2-2, with TRBD1 matching 8 bases. V lost 5 bases, J lost 4 bases, and 9 bases stayed unmatched. Per germline, CDR1 MGHDK and CDR2 SYGVNS. The CDR3 runs to 16 residues. This chain's CDR3 is CASSPHGQGLTGELFF. The DNA for the CDR3 is TGTGCCAGCAGTCCCCACGGACAGGGACTCACCGGGGAGCTGTTTTTT. Complete variable domain (other parts from reference TRBV25-1 and TRBJ2-2): EADIYQTPRYLVIGTGKKITLECSQTMGHDKMYWYQQDPGMELHLIHYSYGVNSTEKGDLSSESTVSRIRTEHFPLTLESARPSHTSQYLCASSPHGQGLTGELFFGEGSRLTVL.

This clone was seen only a few times. The rearrangement links TRBV28 to TRBJ1-5, with D perhaps TRBD1 (5 bases). The V gene's germline CDR1 is MDHEN and CDR2 SYDVKM. Trimming removed 5 bases at V and 6 bases at J, with 17 bases between. The CDR3 runs 15 residues. In DNA form, the CDR3 reads TGTGCCAGCAGTCCGTCTCCAGGGTTGAGTCAGCCCCAGCATTTT. Translation gives CASSPSPGLSQPQHF. The full variable domain, its missing parts supplied by reference TRBV28 and TRBJ1-5, is DVKVTQSSRYLVKRTGEKVFLECVQDMDHENMFWYRQDPGLGLRLIYFSYDVKMKEKGDIPEGYSVSREKKERFSLILESASTNQTSMYLCASSPSPGLSQPQHFGDGTRLSIL.

The sample holds a few counts of this clone. This chain joins TRBV28 and TRBJ2-1; D unresolved. The V end was cut by 8 bases, the J end by 7 bases, with 24 bases between. The CDR3 loop spans 16 amino acids. Germline CDR1 reads MDHEN; CDR2 reads SYDVKM. CDR3 protein: CASGPTPLRRSNEQFF. The CDR3 bases are TGTGCCAGCGGCCCAACGCCCCTGCGGCGCAGTAATGAGCAGTTCTTC.

This chain links TRBV28 with TRBJ1-2; D gene ambiguous. V was pared by 5 bases and J by 8 bases, with 21 bases between. CDR1 and CDR2 (germline): MDHEN, SYDVKM. CDR3 length: 15 amino acids. CDR3 amino acids: CASSPPWTETYGYTF. CDR3 nucleotide sequence: TGTGCCAGCAGTCCCCCCTGGACTGAAACTTACGGCTACACCTTC.

The rearrangement links TRBV7-9 to TRBJ2-3; maybe TRBD2 (5 bases). V lost 4 bases to trimming and J lost 2 bases, with 19 bases between them. CDR1 and CDR2 (germline): SEHNR, FQNEAQ (reference sequence). CDR3 length equals 17 residues. CDR3 sequence (DNA): TGTGCCAGCAGCTCCACATTGAGTCGGACTCTCACAGATACGCAGTATTTT. It translates to CASSSTLSRTLTDTQYF.

The chain has TRBV27 and TRBJ1-5; D remains ambiguous. In germline, CDR1 is MNHEY, CDR2 SMNVEV (reference sequence). This CDR3 comprises 13 residues. Trimming removed 2 bases from V and 7 bases from J, with 9 bases in between. CDR3 amino acids: CASSLRSGQPQHF. CDR3 coding DNA: TGTGCCAGCAGTTTACGTTCCGGACAGCCCCAGCATTTT.

This clone was found a few times. This chain joins TRBV28 and TRBJ2-1; 10 bases fit TRBD1. The CDR3 is 17 amino acids. Germline V gene data show CDR1 as MDHEN and CDR2 as SYDVKM. Trimming at V came to 6 bases and at J to 3 bases, leaving 11 bases not matched to a gene. The CDR3 is CASRGTGDNRSYNEQFF. CDR3 in DNA: TGTGCCAGCAGGGGGACAGGGGACAACAGGAGCTACAATGAGCAGTTCTTC.

V usage is TRBV10-3 and J usage is TRBJ2-5; D is possibly TRBD2 (6 bases). V lost 4 bases and J 1 base, leaving 16 bases between the germline ends. The CDR3 sequence is 16 residues long. The germline V gene has CDR1 ENHRY and CDR2 SYGVKD. CDR3 coding DNA: TGTGCCATCAGTGGGGCCCAGGCTAGCGCCCAAGAGACCCAGTACTTC. Its protein product is CAISGAQASAQETQYF.

The sample holds a few counts of this clone. J is TRBJ2-5 and V is TRBV7-2, with unresolved D. Germline CDR1 reads SGHTA; CDR2 reads FQGNSA. The CDR3 has 13 amino acids. Trimming removed 2 bases at V and 4 bases at J, with 8 bases between. The CDR3 sequence: CASSLWQRETQYF. CDR3 DNA sequence: TGTGCCAGCAGCTTATGGCAGCGAGAGACCCAGTACTTC.

This clone was picked up a small number of times. This chain connects TRBV7-9 to TRBJ2-1, with a weak D call TRBD2 (6 bases). CDR3 length: 15 amino acids. CDR1 is SEHNR, CDR2 FQNEAQ, per germline (reference sequence). V was pared by 1 base and J by 7 bases, with 14 bases between. The CDR3 sequence: CASSLVTGVVNEQFF. The CDR3 nucleotides read TGTGCCAGCAGCTTAGTCACGGGAGTTGTGAATGAGCAGTTCTTC.